The 20 T cell receptor beta chains reported below all come from one sample, sequenced in a study of CD8 T cells in ankylosing spondylitis (dated by TCRdb to the late 2010s). Libraries were made using 5' RACE. Sequenced using an Illumina HiSeq 2500. TCRdb reworked the public reads: Q25 trimming with fastp, MiXCR clone assembly, productive beta chains retained. Each record represents a unique CDR3 protein, reported with the most common genes and DNA among its rows. Counted in this sample were approximately 220,000 distinct CDR3 sequences; around a quarter of them appeared once. 6.6% of the sample comes from the top ten. The source material was blood, either unsorted or a sorted T cell fraction (not recorded which). The receptors stem from a male donor with ankylosing spondylitis or in good health (not recorded which).

This clonotype was observed at least ten times. The chain combines TRBV15 with TRBJ2-5; the D is unclear. Trimming cost V 0 bases and J 0 bases, with 8 bases left between them. Germline lookup yields CDR1 LNHNV and CDR2 YYDKDF (reference sequence). There are 15 residues in the CDR3. CDR3 DNA sequence: TGTGCCACCAGCAGAGAGTCAGGCTACCAAGAGACCCAGTACTTC. Amino acid sequence: CATSRESGYQETQYF.

This clonotype was found a few times. The rearrangement joins TRBV20-1 to TRBJ1-6; D gene uncertain. Germline loops: CDR1 DFQATT, CDR2 SNEGSKA (reference sequence). The CDR3 loop spans 15 amino acids. Between the trimmed V and J ends, which lost 1 base and 2 bases, there was a span of 9 bases. The CDR3 here is CSARVRSPYNSPLHF. The CDR3 coding sequence is TGCAGTGCTAGAGTTCGCAGTCCCTATAATTCACCCCTCCACTTT.

This clonotype has ten or more counts. The gene calls are TRBV12-3 or TRBV12-4 and TRBJ2-1; D gene uncertain. Trimming removed 1 base from V and 9 bases from J, with 13 bases in between. This CDR3 is 14 amino acids long. The CDR3 reads CASSLGLLTSEQFF. CDR3 nucleotides: TGTGCCAGCAGTTTAGGACTTCTGACAAGTGAGCAGTTCTTC.

This clonotype was seen a handful of times. The chain carries TRBV15 and TRBJ1-5; D call uncertain. The V gene's germline CDR1 is LNHNV and CDR2 YYDKDF (reference sequence). V lost 2 bases and J lost 7, with 12 bases in between. The CDR3 covers 14 residues. In nucleotides, the CDR3 is TGTGCCACCAGCAGACAGAGGCAGGTACAGCCCCAGCATTTT. It yields the protein CATSRQRQVQPQHF.

This clonotype was found many times. The chain joins TRBV20-1 to TRBJ1-5; D is undetermined. The CDR3 consists of 14 residues. Per germline, CDR1 DFQATT and CDR2 SNEGSKA (reference sequence). The ends were cut back, 6 bases at V and 1 base at J, with 13 bases in the middle. CDR3 sequence reads: CSAGGQSSNQPQHF. The DNA for the CDR3 is TGCAGTGCGGGTGGTCAGTCGAGCAATCAGCCCCAGCATTTT.

Comments on this clonotype: At one of its ends the junction is not consistent with the germline gene, which may arise from a read error. V usage is TRBV24-1 and J usage is TRBJ2-3, with 15 bases lining up with TRBD2. The CDR3 runs to 17 residues. CDR1 is KGHDR and CDR2 is SFDVKD in the germline V gene. The CDR3 region is CAISDPGTSGGTDTQYF. For the CDR3, the DNA is TGTGCCATCAGTGACCCCGGGACTAGCGGGGGGACAGATACGCAGTATTTT.

The chain recombines TRBV19 with TRBJ1-1; possible D gene TRBD1, 5 bases. CDR1 and CDR2 from the germline V gene are LNHDA and SQIVND (reference sequence). V lost 3 bases and J 4 bases, leaving 24 bases between the germline ends. The CDR3 extends over 18 amino acids. For the CDR3, the DNA is TGTGCCAGTAGTATGAGGGCAGGGCACTCGGAGGTGAGCACTGAAGCTTTCTTT. This gives the protein CASSMRAGHSEVSTEAFF.

This clonotype has more than one count but fewer than ten. The rearrangement uses TRBV12-2 and TRBJ1-6; TRBD1 reflects the table's D call only, with no check against the DNA. TRBV12-2 is a recognized pseudogene. The CDR3 consists of 14 residues. The CDR3 protein is CASRLRGYNSPLHF. In nucleotides, the CDR3 is TGTGCAAGTCGCTTAAGGGGTTATAATTCACCCCTCCACTTT.

This clonotype has a handful of counts. This sequence joins TRBV3-1 and TRBJ1-2; D might be TRBD1 (6 bases). The germline V and J ends were trimmed by 4 bases and 8 bases, with 17 bases remaining between them. The CDR3 is made up of 14 amino acids. Germline-derived CDR1 and CDR2 are LGHDT and YNNKEL (reference sequence). The DNA for the CDR3 is TGTGCCAGCAGCCCTCATACAGGGTCTGGAGGCTACACCTTC. This gives the protein CASSPHTGSGGYTF.

The chain links TRBV4-1 to TRBJ2-1; D is perhaps TRBD2 (6 bases). The CDR3 consists of 17 residues. V lost 4 bases and J 0 bases, leaving 16 bases between the germline ends. The V gene's germline CDR1 is MGHRA and CDR2 YSYEKL. CDR3 bases: TGCGCCAGCAGCCCCGTCCAAGGAGGGGCCTCCTACAATGAGCAGTTCTTC. Residues: CASSPVQGGASYNEQFF.

CDR3 in DNA: TGCACTGCGAAAGGGTTTTTCGCGGGAGGGTTGAATACGCAGTATTTT. This encodes CTAKGFFAGGLNTQYF. The chain is built from TRBV20-1 and TRBJ2-3; 9 bases map to TRBD2. In germline, CDR1 is DFQATT, CDR2 SNEGSKA (reference sequence). The CDR3 extends over 16 amino acids.

This clonotype has just a few counts. The genes are TRBV15 and TRBJ2-1; D is unclear. This CDR3 has 10 residues. The V gene's germline CDR1 is LNHNV and CDR2 YYDKDF (reference sequence). Trimming stripped 8 bases from V and 6 bases from J, with 5 bases between. The CDR3 loop reads CATPRNEQFF. For the CDR3, the DNA is TGTGCCACCCCGCGCAATGAGCAGTTCTTC. Complete variable domain (other parts from reference TRBV15 and TRBJ2-1): DAMVIQNPRYQVTQFGKPVTLSCSQTLNHNVMYWYQQKSSQAPKLLFHYYDKDFNNEADTPDNFQSRRPNTSFCFLDIRSPGLGDTAMYLCATPRNEQFFGPGTRLTVL.

This clonotype was counted many times. The J gene is TRBJ1-1, the V gene TRBV28; D remains unclear. Germline V lookup: CDR1 MDHEN, CDR2 SYDVKM. CDR3 size: 14 residues. Trimming removed 5 bases at V and 1 base at J, with 11 bases between. In DNA form, the CDR3 reads TGTGCCAGCAGTCCTCCAAGGAAGAACACTGAAGCTTTCTTT. It specifies CASSPPRKNTEAFF.

This clonotype was recorded at least ten times. The chain combines TRBV25-1 with TRBJ1-2; no clear D. V was pared by 2 bases and J by 4 bases, with 11 bases between. Germline V gene data show CDR1 as MGHDK and CDR2 as SYGVNS. CDR3 size: 14 residues. The CDR3 protein is CASSEAGIGYGYTF. The CDR3 DNA follows: TGTGCCAGCAGTGAAGCGGGGATCGGCTATGGCTACACCTTC.

The V gene is TRBV29-1, the J gene TRBJ2-7; D is perhaps TRBD1 (5 bases). The V and J ends lost 7 bases and 1 base respectively, with 8 bases between them. From germline, CDR1 is SQVTM and CDR2 ANQGSEA. The CDR3 loop spans 11 amino acids. This CDR3 reads CSAGHSYEQYF. CDR3 coding DNA: TGCAGCGCAGGACATTCCTACGAGCAGTACTTC.

This clonotype was detected a few times. The CDR3 loop reads CASSSWTDGGYGYTF. CDR3 in DNA: TGTGCCAGCAGTTCGTGGACGGACGGCGGGTATGGCTACACCTTC. The gene calls are TRBV6-5 and TRBJ1-2; no clear D gene. CDR3 length: 15 amino acids. From germline, CDR1 is MNHEY and CDR2 SVGAGI. The V end was cut by 4 bases, the J end by 5 bases, with 17 bases between.

The sample holds many counts of this clonotype. V and J are TRBV6-5 and TRBJ1-6; the D is unclear. The CDR3 length is 17 residues. Germline V gives CDR1 MNHEY, CDR2 SVGAGI. With 2 bases removed from V and 7 bases from J, the gap between germline ends came to 18 bases. DNA for the CDR3: TGTGCCAGCAGTTACACCGACGGTACTAGTCGGAATTCACCCCTCCACTTT. Translating it yields CASSYTDGTSRNSPLHF.

The chain combines TRBV5-1 with TRBJ1-2, with D unresolved. The CDR3 totals 14 residues. CDR1 and CDR2 (germline): SGHRS, YFSETQ. V dropped 2 bases and J dropped 2 bases, with 10 bases sitting between them. CDR3 DNA: TGCGCCAGCAGCTTTTCGGGGAGGAACTATGGCTACACCTTC. Protein product: CASSFSGRNYGYTF.

The sample holds many counts of this clonotype. This chain joins TRBV5-5 and TRBJ2-1; D is undetermined. This CDR3 contains 14 residues. Trimming stripped 6 bases from V and 3 bases from J, with 13 bases between. The germline V gene has CDR1 SGHKS and CDR2 YYEKEE (reference sequence). The CDR3, as DNA: TGTGCCAGCAACCTGGCGGCCGGCTACAATGAGCAGTTCTTC. Amino acids: CASNLAAGYNEQFF.

On this clonotype itself: The junction differs from germline at one of its ends, possibly a read error. In DNA, the CDR3 is TGTGCTAGCAGCTTAGCGCTGAGCTCCTACGAGCAGTACTTC. It yields the protein CASSLALSSYEQYF. This chain joins TRBV7-7 and TRBJ2-7, with D possibly being TRBD2 (5 bases). The CDR3 length is 14 residues. Germline CDR1 and CDR2: SSHAT and FNYEAQ (reference sequence).